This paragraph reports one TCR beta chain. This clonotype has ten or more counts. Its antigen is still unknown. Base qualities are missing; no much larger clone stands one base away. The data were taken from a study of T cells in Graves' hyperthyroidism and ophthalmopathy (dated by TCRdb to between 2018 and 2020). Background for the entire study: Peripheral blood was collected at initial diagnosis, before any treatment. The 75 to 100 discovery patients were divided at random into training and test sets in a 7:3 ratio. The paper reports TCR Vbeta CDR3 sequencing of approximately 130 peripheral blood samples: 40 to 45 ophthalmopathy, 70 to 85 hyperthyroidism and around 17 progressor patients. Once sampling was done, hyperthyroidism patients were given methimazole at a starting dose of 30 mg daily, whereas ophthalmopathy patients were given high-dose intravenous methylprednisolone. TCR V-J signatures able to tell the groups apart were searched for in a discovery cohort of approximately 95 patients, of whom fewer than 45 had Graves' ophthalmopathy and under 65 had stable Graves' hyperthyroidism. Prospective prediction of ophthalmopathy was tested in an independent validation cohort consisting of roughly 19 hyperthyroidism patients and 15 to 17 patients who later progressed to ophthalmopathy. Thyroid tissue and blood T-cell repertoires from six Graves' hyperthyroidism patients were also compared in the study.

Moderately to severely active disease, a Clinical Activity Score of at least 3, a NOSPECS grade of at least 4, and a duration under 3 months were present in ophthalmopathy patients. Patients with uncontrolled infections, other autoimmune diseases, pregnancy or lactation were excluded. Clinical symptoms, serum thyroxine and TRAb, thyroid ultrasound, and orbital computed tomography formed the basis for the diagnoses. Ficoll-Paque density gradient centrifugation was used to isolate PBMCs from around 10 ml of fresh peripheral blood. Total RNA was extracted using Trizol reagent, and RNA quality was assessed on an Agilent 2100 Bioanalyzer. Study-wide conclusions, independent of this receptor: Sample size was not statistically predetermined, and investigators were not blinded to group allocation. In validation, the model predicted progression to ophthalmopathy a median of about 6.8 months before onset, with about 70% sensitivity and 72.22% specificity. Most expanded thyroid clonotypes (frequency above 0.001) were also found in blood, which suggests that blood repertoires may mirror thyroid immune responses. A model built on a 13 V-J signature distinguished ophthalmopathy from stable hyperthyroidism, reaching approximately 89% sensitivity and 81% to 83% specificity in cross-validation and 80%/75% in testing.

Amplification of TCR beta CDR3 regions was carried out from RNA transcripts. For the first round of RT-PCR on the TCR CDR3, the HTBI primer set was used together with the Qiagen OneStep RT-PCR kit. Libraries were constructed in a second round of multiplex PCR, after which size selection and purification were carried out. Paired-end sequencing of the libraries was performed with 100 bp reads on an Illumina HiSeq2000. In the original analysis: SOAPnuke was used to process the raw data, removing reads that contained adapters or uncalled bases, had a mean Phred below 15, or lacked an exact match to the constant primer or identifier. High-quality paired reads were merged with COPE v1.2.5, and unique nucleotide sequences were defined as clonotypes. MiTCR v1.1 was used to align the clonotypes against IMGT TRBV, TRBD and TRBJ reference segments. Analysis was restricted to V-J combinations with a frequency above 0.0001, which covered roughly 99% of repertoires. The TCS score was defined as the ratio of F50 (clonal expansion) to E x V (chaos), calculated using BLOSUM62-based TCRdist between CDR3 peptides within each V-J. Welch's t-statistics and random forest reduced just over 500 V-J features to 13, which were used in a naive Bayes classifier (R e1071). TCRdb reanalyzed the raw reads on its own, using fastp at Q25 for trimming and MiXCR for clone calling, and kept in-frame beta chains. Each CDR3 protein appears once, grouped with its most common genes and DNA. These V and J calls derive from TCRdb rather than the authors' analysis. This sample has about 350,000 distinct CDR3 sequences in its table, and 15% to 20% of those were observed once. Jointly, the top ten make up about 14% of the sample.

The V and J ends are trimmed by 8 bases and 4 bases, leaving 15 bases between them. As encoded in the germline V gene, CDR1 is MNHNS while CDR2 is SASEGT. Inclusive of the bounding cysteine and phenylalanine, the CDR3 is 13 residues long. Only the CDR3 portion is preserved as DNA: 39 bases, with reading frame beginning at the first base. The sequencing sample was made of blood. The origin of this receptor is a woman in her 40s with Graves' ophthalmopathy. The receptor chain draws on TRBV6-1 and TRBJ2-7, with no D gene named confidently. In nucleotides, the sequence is TGTGCCAGCGGGTGGGGTATGGATTACGAGCAGTACTTC. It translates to CASGWGMDYEQYF.